These T cell receptor beta chains were read from a single sample in a study of immune evolution from preneoplasia to lung adenocarcinoma. The repertoire was sequenced with immunoSEQ multiplex PCR; TCRdb's copy has only in-frame clones and lacks some. The sample comprises some 16,000 clones, around nine tenths of which are singletons, and 2.5% to 3% rests with the top ten. The sequenced sample was FFPE invasive lung adenocarcinoma tissue. The receptor set was obtained from a person aged 70 to 80 with invasive lung adenocarcinoma. CDR3s include the opening cysteine and the closing phenylalanine or tryptophan. The D gene is left open where the match is weak. Expanded clones are given a class, and other clones once, few, many or no size at all.

>-|TRBV28|TRBD1|TRBJ1-4
TGTGCCAGCAGTCTGACAGGGATGAATGAAAAACTGTTTTTT
CASSLTGMNEKLFF
>-|TRBV6-1|TRBD1|TRBJ2-7
TGTGCCAGCAGTGAAGCAGTGACAGGGGGCTACGAGCAGTACTTC
CASSEAVTGGYEQYF
>once|TRBV7-9|-|TRBJ2-7
TGTGCCAGTCAGCCTAATGTACCCGGGACACCTCAGGGGGAGCAGTACTTC
CASQPNVPGTPQGEQYF
>-|TRBV28|-|TRBJ2-7
TGTGCCACCTCGGTGGGGGGCCACTACGAGCAGTACTTC
CATSVGGHYEQYF
>-|TRBV6-1|-|TRBJ1-1
TGTGCCAGCAGAGACAGAGCGAACACTGAAGCTTTCTTT
CASRDRANTEAFF
>-|TRBV7-9|TRBD1|TRBJ1-1
TGTGCCAGCAGCGACAGGGGTAACACTGAAGCTTTCTTT
CASSDRGNTEAFF
>-|TRBV15|-|TRBJ2-7
TGTGCCACCAGCAGAGATAGGGGCGGGCAATACGAGCAGTACTTC
CATSRDRGGQYEQYF
>-|TRBV2|-|TRBJ1-1
TGTGCCAGCAGTGAAGCGCTTGGGCTTCGGACTTTCTTT
CASSEALGLRTFF
>-|TRBV28|TRBD1|TRBJ2-3
TGTGCCAGCAGTTTATCAGGGGGCGTCACAGATACGCAGTATTTT
CASSLSGGVTDTQYF
>few|TRBV7-9|TRBD1|TRBJ1-2
TGTGCCAGCAGCGAGACAGGGGGCGCTGGCTACACCTTC
CASSETGGAGYTF
>-|TRBV30|TRBD1|TRBJ2-6
TGTGCCTGGAGTTCCCCCGACAGGGCTGGGGCCAACGTCCTGACTTTC
CAWSSPDRAGANVLTF
>once|TRBV9|-|TRBJ1-2
TGTGCCAGCAGCGTAGGCGACGTGGAGTCCGATGGCTACACCTTC
CASSVGDVESDGYTF
>-|TRBV29-1|-|TRBJ1-1
TGCAGCGCCATCGTCCAGGGTGAGGGTACTGAAGCTTTCTTT
CSAIVQGEGTEAFF
>-|TRBV6-5|-|TRBJ1-5
TGTGCCAGCAGCCCGCAGGTACATAGCAATCAGCCCCAGCATTTT
CASSPQVHSNQPQHF
>-|TRBV6-4|TRBD2|TRBJ2-7
TGTGCCAGCAGTCAACTAGCGGGGGCCTACGAGCAGTACTTC
CASSQLAGAYEQYF
>once|TRBV27|-|TRBJ1-5
TGTGCCAGCAGTTTCTCCCGGGCAAACAATCAGCCCCAGCATTTT
CASSFSRANNQPQHF
>-|TRBV19|TRBD1|TRBJ1-5
TGTGCCAGTGCACTCACAGGGGTCAGACAGCCCCAGCATTTT
CASALTGVRQPQHF
>-|TRBV5-4|-|TRBJ1-1
TGTGCCAGCAGCCCTCCCGGGGGTAGTGAAGCTTTCTTT
CASSPPGGSEAFF
>-|TRBV6-5|-|TRBJ2-1
TGTGCCAGCAGACGATCGTACAATGAGCAGTTCTTC
CASRRSYNEQFF
>few|TRBV4-1|-|TRBJ2-3
TGCGCCAGCAGTCCCGGGGATACGCAGTATTTT
CASSPGDTQYF
>-|TRBV5-1|-|TRBJ2-7
TGCGCCAGCAATTTCGAAGGGGGTTCGAGCGAGCAGTACTTC
CASNFEGGSSEQYF
>-|TRBV4-1|TRBD2|TRBJ2-1
TGCGCCAGCAGCCAAGGGGGACTAGCGGGCGATGAGCAGTTCTTC
CASSQGGLAGDEQFF
>-|TRBV20-1|-|TRBJ1-3
TGCAGTGCGACGCAGGGAAACACCATATATTTT
CSATQGNTIYF
>once|TRBV25-1|TRBD1|TRBJ2-3
TGTGCCATCGGGGACAGGGTTGGCACAGATACGCAGTATTTT
CAIGDRVGTDTQYF
>-|TRBV30|-|TRBJ2-7
TGTGCCTGTGACAGAGGGGGTGGCTACGAGCAGTACTTC
CACDRGGGYEQYF
>-|TRBV2|-|TRBJ2-3
TGTGCCAGCAGCTTGGGGACCCCCAGGGATACGCAGTATTTT
CASSLGTPRDTQYF
>-|TRBV7-8|TRBD1|TRBJ2-3
TGTGCCAGCAGCCCAGGACAGGGGAACACAGATACGCAGTATTTT
CASSPGQGNTDTQYF
>-|TRBV28|-|TRBJ1-1
TGTGCCAGCAGTGCACCTTCTACAGGGCTCACTGAAGCTTTCTTT
CASSAPSTGLTEAFF
>-|TRBV11-2|-|TRBJ1-2
TGTGCCAGCAGCTTAGTTCAGGGGACCGACTATGGCTACACCTTC
CASSLVQGTDYGYTF
>-|TRBV30|-|TRBJ1-5
TGTGCCTGGAGTAAGACGGGGGGGAATCAGCCCCAGCATTTT
CAWSKTGGNQPQHF
>-|TRBV19|-|TRBJ1-2
TGTGCCAGTAGTATAAGCAGGTCGGATGGCTACACCTTC
CASSISRSDGYTF
>-|TRBV5-4|-|TRBJ2-7
TGTGCCAGCAGCGAGAGTGACTCCTCCTACGAGCAGTACTTC
CASSESDSSYEQYF
>-|TRBV12-5|TRBD1|TRBJ1-2
TGTGCTAGTGGTCCGACAGGGAATGGCTACACCTTC
CASGPTGNGYTF
>-|TRBV5-4|TRBD1|TRBJ2-3
TGTGCCAGCAGCCCGGACAGGGCTGGCACAGATACGCAGTATTTT
CASSPDRAGTDTQYF
>once|TRBV27|TRBD1|TRBJ2-1
TGTGCCAGCAGTTCACCCGGGACAGGGGTAGATGAGCAGTTCTTC
CASSSPGTGVDEQFF
>-|TRBV13|TRBD2|TRBJ2-3
TGTGCCAGCAGCTTAGGCCAGCGGGGAGGCACAGATACGCAGTATTTT
CASSLGQRGGTDTQYF
>-|TRBV6-1|-|TRBJ1-2
TGTGCCAGCAGTGCAACCAGGGGAGATGGCTACACCTTC
CASSATRGDGYTF
>-|TRBV19|-|TRBJ2-7
TGTGCCAGTAGTGCCCGGGACCGCTACGAGCAGTACTTC
CASSARDRYEQYF
>-|TRBV5-8|-|TRBJ1-2
TGTGCCAGCAGCTTCGAGGGTTCGGAGCTCGCCTATGGCTACACCTTC
CASSFEGSELAYGYTF
>-|TRBV2|TRBD1|TRBJ1-2
TGTGCCAGCAGTGGAACAGGGGTAAACTATGGCTACACCTTC
CASSGTGVNYGYTF
>-|TRBV4-1|-|TRBJ1-5
TGCGCCAGCAGCCAAGAACCAGGGTGGGCGGAGCCCCAGCATTTT
CASSQEPGWAEPQHF
>-|TRBV28|-|TRBJ1-1
TGTGCCAGCAGTTCTCCCCAATGGGGGCCCCTCGGATATAGGAACACTGAAGCTTTCTTT
CASSSPQWGPLGYRNTEAFF
>-|TRBV7-8|-|TRBJ2-4
TGTGCCAGCAGCTTAGGGGGGGGGCTGGCCAAAAACATTCAGTACTTC
CASSLGGGLAKNIQYF
>-|TRBV6-1|-|TRBJ2-2
TGTGCCAGCAGTGAAGCGCGGGGTTACACCGGGGAGCTGTTTTTT
CASSEARGYTGELFF
>-|TRBV2|-|TRBJ2-1
TGTGCCAGCACTGGGGTGGACAGCTACAATGAGCAGTTCTTC
CASTGVDSYNEQFF
>-|TRBV18|-|TRBJ2-2
TGTGCCAGCTCACCACAGGAAACCGGGGAGCTGTTTTTT
CASSPQETGELFF
>few|TRBV5-1|-|TRBJ2-2
TGCGCCAGCAGCTCCGACAGCAACACCGGGGAGCTGTTTTTT
CASSSDSNTGELFF
>-|TRBV30|-|TRBJ1-2
TGTGCCTGGAGTGTACGGAGGGTCAACTATGGCTACACCTTC
CAWSVRRVNYGYTF
>few|TRBV28|-|TRBJ1-5
TGTGCCAGCAGGGCTGACAGACCTAGCAATCAGCCCCAGCATTTT
CASRADRPSNQPQHF
>-|TRBV5-6|-|TRBJ1-1
TGTGCCAGCAGCCCCGCCGGGGCGAGGACTGAAGCTTTCTTT
CASSPAGARTEAFF
>-|TRBV29-1|TRBD2|TRBJ2-2
TGCAGCGTTGAAATGGCGGGAGGCCCCGTTGGCACCGGGGAGCTGTTTTTT
CSVEMAGGPVGTGELFF
>-|TRBV16|-|TRBJ2-5
TGTGCCAGCAGCCAATCGGGGGGAAGGGAAGAGACCCAGTACTTC
CASSQSGGREETQYF
>-|TRBV5-4|-|TRBJ2-3
TGTGCCAGCAGGGGTGGAGGCTTCACAGATACGCAGTATTTT
CASRGGGFTDTQYF
>-|TRBV5-4|-|TRBJ1-5
TGTGCCAGCAGCTTGGTGGGAAGCAATCAGCCCCAGCATTTT
CASSLVGSNQPQHF
>-|TRBV7-9|-|TRBJ2-5
TGTGCCAGCAGCCCGAGCGGGTTGAGGGAGACCCAGTACTTC
CASSPSGLRETQYF
>-|TRBV7-9|-|TRBJ1-2
TGTGCCAGCAGCTTAACCGCGGGGAGTGGCTACACCTTC
CASSLTAGSGYTF